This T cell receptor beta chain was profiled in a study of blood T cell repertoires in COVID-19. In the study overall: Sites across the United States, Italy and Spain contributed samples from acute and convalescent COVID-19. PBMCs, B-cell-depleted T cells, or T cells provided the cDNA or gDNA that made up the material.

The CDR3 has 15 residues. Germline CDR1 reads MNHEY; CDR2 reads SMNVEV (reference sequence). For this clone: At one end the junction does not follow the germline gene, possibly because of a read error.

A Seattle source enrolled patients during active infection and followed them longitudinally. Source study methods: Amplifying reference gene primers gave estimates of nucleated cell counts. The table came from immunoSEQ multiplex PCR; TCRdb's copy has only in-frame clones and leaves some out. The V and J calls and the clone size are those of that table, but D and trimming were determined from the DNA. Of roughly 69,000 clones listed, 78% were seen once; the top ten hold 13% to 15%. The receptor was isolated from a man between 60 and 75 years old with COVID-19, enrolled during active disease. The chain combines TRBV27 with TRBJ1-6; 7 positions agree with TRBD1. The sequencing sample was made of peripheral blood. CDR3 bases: TGTGCCGGCAGACGTGGGGACAGAGATAATTCACCCCTCCACTTT. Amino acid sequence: CAGRRGDRDNSPLHF.